The entry that follows covers one T cell receptor (beta chain) sequence. Its antigen is not identified. This CDR3 has 15 amino acids. Germline V gene data show CDR1 as SEHNR and CDR2 as FQNEAQ (reference sequence). Trimming took 6 bases from V and 0 from J, leaving 12 bases between them. The PCR was carried out with 60 Vbeta primers and 13 Jbeta primers. Authors' analysis steps: Later analysis identified tens of millions of unique TCR beta chains, 10 million to 12 million shared. Here immunoSEQ multiplex PCR was the method, and the copy in TCRdb shows in-frame clones only, minus some. The V and J calls and clone size are taken from that table; D and trimming were inferred from the DNA. The profile shows 150,000 to 200,000 clones, 83% of them singletons. This sample is drawn from a study of cytomegalovirus exposure and HLA in healthy donors. General study results and limits: Cytomegalovirus-associated TCR beta chains were listed, numbering some 150. An analysis done earlier found most TCR beta V segments productive about 90% or about 30% of the time.

The clonotype comes from a man aged 35 to 55 in good health and CMV-seropositive. V and J are TRBV7-9 and TRBJ2-1; tentative D call: TRBD2 (6 bases). Sequencing was done on a sample of PBMCs. The CDR3: CASSDQTSSYNEQFF. DNA for the CDR3: TGTGCCAGCAGTGATCAGACTAGCTCCTACAATGAGCAGTTCTTC.